This T cell receptor (beta chain) stems from a study of beta chain features in type 1 diabetes. Notes on the study in general: Since sequencing was performed on cDNA, cells with high TCR expression could be over-represented.

CD4+ naive, central memory, regulatory and stem cell-like memory cells were sorted via CD45RO/CCR7/CD25/CD127/CD95/CD27. Purities in excess of 95% were seen in all sorted populations. Since all of the isolated RNA was reverse transcribed, expressed TCRB transcripts were what got sequenced. This table comes from immunoSEQ multiplex PCR, and its TCRdb copy is limited to in-frame clones, with some not included. Among under 400,000 clones, less than 15% were seen once, and the ten largest hold roughly 6.7%. This clone was recorded a few times. Its antigen is as yet unknown. The CDR3 runs to 15 residues. The V gene's germline CDR1 is KGHSH and CDR2 LQKENI. Deletions cut 0 bases from V and 7 bases from J, with 13 bases between.

This TCR came from a man aged 25 to 45 in good health. The V and J genes are TRBV18 and TRBJ2-1; D is possibly TRBD2 (5 bases). The material sequenced was central memory CD4+ T cells from blood. The CDR3 reads CASSPPSAPGNEQFF. In nucleotides, the CDR3 is TGTGCCAGCTCACCACCGTCCGCCCCGGGGAATGAGCAGTTCTTC.